This TCR beta chain was sequenced in a study of T-cell reconstitution after alpha-beta-depleted transplantation in children. This clonotype has at least ten counts. The antigen is not known. V was pared by 0 bases and J by 0 bases, with 13 bases between. The germline V gene encodes CDR1 SGHRS and CDR2 YFSETQ. This CDR3 is built from 18 residues. A TCRbeta library incorporating unique molecular identifiers was prepared. MiXCR was run by TCRdb on the PCR reads, yielding one entry per CDR3 protein. The sample includes about 310,000 distinct CDR3 sequences, more than 20% seen only once; the top ten take 10% to 11%. The study, taken as a whole, reports: Expanded graft clones numbering several hundred reportedly gave rise to alpha-beta T cells about two months after transplant. Counts and diversity of T cells one year after transplant came mostly from newly produced T cells.

The specimen was PBMCs, mostly from graft donor cells, collected 180 days after TCRalphabeta/CD19-depleted stem cell transplant. The chain joins TRBV5-1 to TRBJ2-6, with D perhaps matching TRBD1 (6 bases). The source of this sequence is a male patient younger than 18 who had a stem cell transplant for acute lymphoblastic leukemia, so the T cells may come from the graft donor. This CDR3 is CASSLVGTPSSGANVLTF. DNA for the CDR3: TGCGCCAGCAGCTTGGTAGGGACACCCAGCTCTGGGGCCAACGTCCTGACTTTC.